This TCR beta chain derives from a study of cytomegalovirus exposure and HLA in healthy donors. CDR1 and CDR2 (germline): GTSNPN, SVGIG (reference sequence). The CDR3 consists of 16 residues. The V end lost 1 base, the J end lost 8 bases, and 21 bases lay between the germline ends. Assay used: immunoSEQ multiplex PCR; TCRdb lists only in-frame clones, some missing. The profile shows roughly 120,000 clones, 86% of them singletons. The chain carries TRBV30 and TRBJ2-1, with D perhaps TRBD2 (6 bases). The sample consisted of PBMCs. The TCR was taken from a man aged 18 to 35 in good health and CMV-seronegative. This chain's CDR3 is CAWSEISGTHRDEQFF. The DNA of the CDR3 is TGTGCCTGGAGTGAAATTAGCGGCACCCATAGAGATGAGCAGTTCTTC.